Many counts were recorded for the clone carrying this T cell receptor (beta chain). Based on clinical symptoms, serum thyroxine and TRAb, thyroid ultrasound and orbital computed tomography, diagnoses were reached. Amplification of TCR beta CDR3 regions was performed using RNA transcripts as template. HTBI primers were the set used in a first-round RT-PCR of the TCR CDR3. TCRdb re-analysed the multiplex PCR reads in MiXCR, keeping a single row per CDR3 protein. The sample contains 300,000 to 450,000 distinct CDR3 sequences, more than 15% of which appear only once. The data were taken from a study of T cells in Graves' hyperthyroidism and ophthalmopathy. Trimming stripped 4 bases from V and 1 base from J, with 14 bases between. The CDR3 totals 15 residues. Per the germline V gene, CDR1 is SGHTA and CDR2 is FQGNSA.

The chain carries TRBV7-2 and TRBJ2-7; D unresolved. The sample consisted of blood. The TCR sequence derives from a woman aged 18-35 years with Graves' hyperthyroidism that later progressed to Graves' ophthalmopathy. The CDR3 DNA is TGTGCCAGCAGCTCCGCTTGGGCGCGGTCCTACGAGCAGTACTTC. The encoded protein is CASSSAWARSYEQYF.